Listed below are T cell receptor beta chains from one sample, sequenced in a study of blood T cell repertoires in COVID-19. The table came from immunoSEQ multiplex PCR; TCRdb's copy has only in-frame clones and leaves some out. This sample has about 330,000 clones, with around 90% found just once. Material for sequencing was peripheral blood. The receptor set was obtained from a young man with COVID-19, enrolled during active disease. CDR3s include the opening cysteine and the closing phenylalanine or tryptophan. A D gene is named only where the DNA matches it firmly. Rows may omit the clone size; those that give it use once, few, many or a size class.

clone size	V gene	D gene	CDR3 length	J gene	CDR3 DNA	CDR3 protein
-	TRBV5-1	TRBD1	13	TRBJ1-2	TGCGCCAGCAGCACGGGACAGGGGGAGGGCTACACCTTC	CASSTGQGEGYTF
once	TRBV5-1	TRBD2	16	TRBJ2-3	TGCGCCAGCAGCTTGGTAGCGGGAAGCCGCACAGATACGCAGTATTTT	CASSLVAGSRTDTQYF
-	TRBV9	TRBD2	16	TRBJ2-3	TGTGCCAGCAGCGTTCGGACTAGCGGGGGGCTTTATACGCAGTATTTT	CASSVRTSGGLYTQYF
-	TRBV12-3/TRBV12-4	TRBD1	13	TRBJ2-7	TGTGCCAGCAGTCAGGGGGAGACCTACGAGCAGTACTTC	CASSQGETYEQYF
-	TRBV29-1	TRBD2	14	TRBJ2-1	TGCAGCGTTAGTGGACTAGCGGCATCAAATGAGCAGTTCTTC	CSVSGLAASNEQFF
-	TRBV6-5	-	14	TRBJ2-5	TGTGCCAGCAGTTCACGGGAGCGACTAGAGACCCAGTACTTC	CASSSRERLETQYF
-	TRBV3-1/TRBV3-2	-	17	TRBJ2-1	TGTGCCAGCAGCCAAGTGGGCCTGGACAGCGAAGACAATGAGCAGTTCTTC	CASSQVGLDSEDNEQFF
-	TRBV5-5	-	12	TRBJ1-6	TGTGCCAGCAGCCCCCGGGATTCACCCCTCCACTTT	CASSPRDSPLHF
once	TRBV2	TRBD1	17	TRBJ2-7	TGTGCCAGCAGTGCCCGCTCGGGACAGGGAAGCTCCTACGAGCAGTACTTC	CASSARSGQGSSYEQYF
-	TRBV4-2	-	16	TRBJ1-4	TGTGCCAGCAGCCTACAAGGGGAAGGGCCGGATGAAAAACTGTTTTTT	CASSLQGEGPDEKLFF
-	TRBV24-1	TRBD1	15	TRBJ1-1	TGTGCCACCAGTGATCCACAGGGGTCGGACACTGAAGCTTTCTTT	CATSDPQGSDTEAFF
-	TRBV9	TRBD1	22	TRBJ1-2	TGTGCCAGCAGCGGCCAAGTCCCGGGACAGGGAACAACACACAGAGCTAACTATGGCTACACCTTC	CASSGQVPGQGTTHRANYGYTF
-	TRBV6-5	-	14	TRBJ1-2	TGTGCCAGCAGTTACGGGGAAGGGAGCTATGGCTACACCTTC	CASSYGEGSYGYTF
-	TRBV7-2	-	16	TRBJ2-3	TGTGCCAGCAGCCTACAGGGAGTATTCTACAGGGTTACGCAGTATTTT	CASSLQGVFYRVTQYF
few	TRBV6-6	-	13	TRBJ2-5	TGTGCCAGCAGTTACAATTCACAAGAGACCCAGTACTTC	CASSYNSQETQYF
-	TRBV5-6	-	15	TRBJ1-2	TGTGCCAGCAGCTTGGAAGGGGGAAAGAACTATGGCTACACCTTC	CASSLEGGKNYGYTF
-	TRBV11-2	-	13	TRBJ2-1	TGTGCCAGCAGCTTAGATCGGACAGACGAGCAGTTCTTC	CASSLDRTDEQFF
-	TRBV5-5	-	11	TRBJ1-2	TGTGCCAGCACGAGAGACTATGGCTACACCTTC	CASTRDYGYTF
-	TRBV7-6	-	15	TRBJ2-1	TGTGCCAGCAGCTTACACCACGACAGTTACAATGAGCAGTTCTTC	CASSLHHDSYNEQFF
-	TRBV30	-	12	TRBJ1-4	TGTGCCTGGAGCCGCCCGGGGGAAAAACTGTTTTTT	CAWSRPGEKLFF
-	TRBV5-4	TRBD2	15	TRBJ2-1	TGTGCCAGCAGCTGGGGGGGGGAGTCTTACAATGAGCAGTTCTTC	CASSWGGESYNEQFF
-	TRBV6-6	TRBD1	15	TRBJ2-7	TGTGCCAGCAACCCCCGGGACAGGGGTGTCTACGAGCAGTACTTC	CASNPRDRGVYEQYF
-	TRBV19	TRBD2	18	TRBJ2-3	TGTGCCAGTAGTATGTCGGCGACTAGCGGTGGGGTCACAGATACGCAGTATTTT	CASSMSATSGGVTDTQYF
-	TRBV28	TRBD2	15	TRBJ2-1	TGTGCCAGCAGTTTACCGACTAGCGGGATAAATGAGCAGTTCTTC	CASSLPTSGINEQFF
-	TRBV9	-	14	TRBJ2-5	TGTGCCAGCAGCGGAGGGTCGGGGGAAGAGACCCAGTACTTC	CASSGGSGEETQYF
-	TRBV5-4	TRBD1	14	TRBJ2-5	TGTGCCAGCAGCCGGACAGGGTGGCAAGAGACCCAGTACTTC	CASSRTGWQETQYF
-	TRBV14	-	13	TRBJ2-7	TGTGCCAGCAGCTGGACGAGGGGGACGGAGCAGTACTTC	CASSWTRGTEQYF
-	TRBV19	TRBD1	16	TRBJ2-2	TGTGCCAGTAGTAGCAGACAGGGAACCTACACCGGGGAGCTGTTTTTT	CASSSRQGTYTGELFF
-	TRBV7-2	TRBD1	16	TRBJ1-3	TGTGCCAGCAGCCTTTTTAGGCAGGGGGCGACGAACACCATATATTTT	CASSLFRQGATNTIYF
once	TRBV19	TRBD1	15	TRBJ2-7	TGTGCCAGTAGTCCGCAGGCGGGACAGGGATACGAGCAGTACTTC	CASSPQAGQGYEQYF
once	TRBV5-8	-	14	TRBJ1-1	TGTGCCAGCAGTACAGGGTTCGGGAACACTGAAGCTTTCTTT	CASSTGFGNTEAFF
-	TRBV9	TRBD1	13	TRBJ2-7	TGTGCCAGCAGCGTGGGACAGTCCTACGAGCAGTACTTC	CASSVGQSYEQYF
once	TRBV9	TRBD1	16	TRBJ1-1	TGTGCCACTAGGGACGGTGGGACAGAGATGAACACTGAAGCTTTCTTT	CATRDGGTEMNTEAFF
-	TRBV19	TRBD2	21	TRBJ2-1	TGTGCCAGTAGTACCCCCGGACTAGCGGCTTTCCTCAGGGGCACCTACAATGAGCAGTTCTTC	CASSTPGLAAFLRGTYNEQFF
-	TRBV6-2/TRBV6-3	TRBD2	15	TRBJ2-1	TGTGCCAGCAGTCCCCATATAGCGGGGGGCAATGAGCAGTTCTTC	CASSPHIAGGNEQFF
-	TRBV7-2	-	15	TRBJ2-7	TGTGCCAGCTCCACGGGTGGAATGGGGCTCTACGAGCAGTACTTC	CASSTGGMGLYEQYF
-	TRBV28	-	16	TRBJ1-1	TGTGCCAGCAGTTCGTTGGGCTCCGAAAAGAACACTGAAGCTTTCTTT	CASSSLGSEKNTEAFF
-	TRBV2	-	14	TRBJ2-5	TGTGCCAGCACTCTGGGCACCCGTAGGGAGACCCAGTACTTC	CASTLGTRRETQYF
-	TRBV29-1	TRBD2	17	TRBJ2-1	TGCAGCGTTGAAGAGATAGCGGGAGGGCTAAAATACAATGAGCAGTTCTTC	CSVEEIAGGLKYNEQFF
once	TRBV6-5	TRBD1	14	TRBJ1-3	TGTGCCAGCAGTCCCGACAGGGGCCGAAACACCATATATTTT	CASSPDRGRNTIYF
once	TRBV9	TRBD1	14	TRBJ1-2	TGTGCCAGCAGCGTAACGAACAGGGGGAGTGGCTACACCTTC	CASSVTNRGSGYTF
-	TRBV28	-	17	TRBJ2-3	TGTGCCAGCAGTTTATGGATAAGTGGGGGGAGCGCAGATACGCAGTATTTT	CASSLWISGGSADTQYF
-	TRBV18	-	14	TRBJ1-2	TGTGCCAGCTCACCAATGGACAGTGTCTATGGCTACACCTTC	CASSPMDSVYGYTF
-	TRBV6-2/TRBV6-3	TRBD2	14	TRBJ2-7	TGTGCCAGCAGTTACAGCGGGAGGGCCGTGCAGCAGTACTTC	CASSYSGRAVQQYF
-	TRBV7-3	TRBD2	14	TRBJ2-7	TGTGCCAGCAGCCCCGAGGGGCGCGGGAGAAAGCAGTACTTC	CASSPEGRGRKQYF